Following are 4 T cell receptor beta chains from one sample sequenced in a study of post-analysis software for immune sequencing data. Study-wide results and limits: There were a few TRBV segments more frequent in patients than controls, and TRBV5-6, TRBV5-1 and TRBV20-1 were among them.

Tagging with unique molecular identifiers was a feature of the TCR beta cDNA libraries. TCRdb reprocessed the PCR reads via MiXCR and lists one record per CDR3 protein. Of under 900,000 distinct CDR3 sequences in the sample, approximately 53% are singletons; the top ten hold roughly 4.4%. The antigens for these receptors are not known. The sequencing input was blood. The receptors stem from a girl between 10 and 17 years old with multiple sclerosis.

The chain employs TRBV29-1 and TRBJ1-2; no clear D gene. Trimming left V 5 bases short and J 7 bases short, with 17 bases between. Per germline, CDR1 SQVTM and CDR2 ANQGSEA. The CDR3 is made up of 13 amino acids. The DNA for the CDR3 is TGCAGCGTTACGGCCGGACTACGCTGTGGCTACACCTTC. As protein: CSVTAGLRCGYTF.

The chain combines TRBV5-5 with TRBJ1-5; the D is unclear. This CDR3 contains 16 residues. Trimming shortened V by 4 bases and J by 0 bases, and 14 bases separated the two germline ends. Germline V CDR1 and CDR2: SGHKS, YYEKEE (reference sequence). The CDR3 DNA sequence: TGTGCCAGCAGCCCGGGCGCGTCCCTTAGCAATCAGCCCCAGCATTTT. Translating gives CASSPGASLSNQPQHF. Drawing the rest from reference TRBV5-5 and TRBJ1-5, the complete variable domain is DAGVTQSPTHLIKTRGQQVTLRCSPISGHKSVSWYQQVLGQGPQFIFQYYEKEERGRGNFPDRFSARQFPNYSSELNVNALLLGDSALYLCASSPGASLSNQPQHFGDGTRLSIL.

The V gene is TRBV20-1, the J gene TRBJ2-3, with D maybe TRBD2 (7 bases). V lost 7 bases and J 4 bases, leaving 18 bases between the germline ends. The CDR3 has 14 residues. Germline CDR1 and CDR2: DFQATT and SNEGSKA (reference sequence). CDR3 loop: CSVPRGGRADTQYF. The CDR3 DNA reads TGCAGTGTTCCGAGGGGGGGGCGGGCAGATACGCAGTATTTT.

The chain carries TRBV29-1 and TRBJ2-5; unclear D gene. The ends were cut back, 4 bases at V and 2 bases at J, with 14 bases in the middle. In germline, CDR1 is SQVTM, CDR2 ANQGSEA. The CDR3 has 14 amino acids. CDR3: CSVVRLSDQETQYF. CDR3 DNA sequence: TGCAGCGTTGTTAGGCTGTCCGATCAAGAGACCCAGTACTTC.